Each of the 15 T cell receptor beta chains below was sequenced from the same sample in a study of blood T cells in healthy people across ages. The second PCR ran about 6 to 12 cycles with a sample-barcoded 5' primer and J-beta primers. TCRdb re-derived calls from the 5' RACE reads in MiXCR, one entry per CDR3 protein. This sample has about 1.4 million distinct CDR3 sequences; approximately 60% occur once, and the top ten carry about 6.3%. The sample consisted of blood. Receptor source: a man between 18 and 35 years old in good health.

V usage is TRBV12-3 or TRBV12-4 and J usage is TRBJ1-2; 7 positions agree with TRBD1. The CDR3 consists of 11 residues. V dropped 6 bases and J dropped 10; count of bases not matched to a gene: 5. The CDR3 DNA sequence: TGTGCCAGCAGGCAGACAGGGAACTACACCTTC. Amino acid sequence: CASRQTGNYTF.

As concerns this clonotype: One end of the junction is discordant with germline, which a read error may explain. The V call is TRBV13, the J call TRBJ2-3; D not certain. Germline loops: CDR1 PRHDT, CDR2 FYEKMQ (reference sequence). CDR3 length: 12 residues. CDR3 region: CASSPSTDTQCF. In nucleotides, the CDR3 is TGTGCCAGCAGTCCAAGCACAGATACGCAGTGTTTT.

V usage is TRBV7-2 and J usage is TRBJ2-1; D not resolved. V was cut by 1 base and J by 6 bases, with 10 bases left in between. CDR1 is SGHTA, CDR2 FQGNSA, per germline. The CDR3 loop spans 14 amino acids. The CDR3 DNA follows: TGTGCCAGCAGCTTAGGAAACTCAGGCAATGAGCAGTTCTTC. This gives the protein CASSLGNSGNEQFF.

This chain connects TRBV9 to TRBJ2-5, with TRBD2 identical over 15 bases. Germline V gives CDR1 SGDLS, CDR2 YYNGEE. This CDR3 region has 18 residues. The trim removed 2 bases at V and 1 base at J, leaving 6 bases unmatched. The DNA for the CDR3 is TGTGCCAGCAGCGTGTACGGACTAGCGGGAGGGTCCCAAGAGACCCAGTACTTC. It codes for CASSVYGLAGGSQETQYF.

The chain employs TRBV20-1 and TRBJ1-1, with 11 nucleotides matching TRBD1. The length of the CDR3 is 14 residues. CDR1 is DFQATT and CDR2 is SNEGSKA in the germline V gene (reference sequence). The trim removed 3 bases at V and 6 bases at J, leaving 6 bases unmatched. The CDR3 here is CSASPPGQGAEAFF. The CDR3 nucleotides are TGCAGTGCTAGCCCTCCGGGACAGGGGGCTGAAGCTTTCTTT.

The chain links TRBV5-5 to TRBJ2-6; unclear D gene. The CDR3 has 15 residues. Germline loops: CDR1 SGHKS, CDR2 YYEKEE (reference sequence). With 2 bases removed from V and 0 bases from J, the gap between germline ends came to 6 bases. CDR3 DNA sequence: TGTGCCAGCAGCTTCAGTCCCTCTGGGGCCAACGTCCTGACTTTC. Protein: CASSFSPSGANVLTF.

This clonotype was detected a few times. V usage is TRBV28 and J usage is TRBJ2-7, with a tentative D call TRBD1 (6 bases). This CDR3 is built from 13 residues. The germline V gene has CDR1 MDHEN and CDR2 SYDVKM. V gave up 8 bases and J gave up 3 bases, with 14 bases separating them. The CDR3 DNA is TGTGCCAGCCGTCCGGGACATAACTACGAGCAGTACTTC. This translates into CASRPGHNYEQYF.

This sequence joins TRBV2 and TRBJ1-1, with D perhaps TRBD1 (5 bases). The CDR3 sequence is 13 residues long. V dropped 5 bases and J dropped 3 bases, with 10 bases sitting between them. The germline CDR1 and CDR2 sequences are SNHLY and FYNNEI. Here the CDR3 DNA reads TGTGCCAGCAGTCTAGGGGACCACACTGAAGCTTTCTTT. Residues: CASSLGDHTEAFF.

The gene calls are TRBV7-2 and TRBJ1-2; D is possibly TRBD1 (5 bases). Trimming took off 5 bases at V and 5 bases at J, with 21 bases between the two ends. Germline CDR1 is SGHTA and CDR2 is FQGNSA. The CDR3 is made up of 16 amino acids. This chain's CDR3 is CASSPIFGTDPYGYTF. DNA of the CDR3: TGTGCCAGCAGCCCCATATTCGGGACCGACCCTTATGGCTACACCTTC.

The gene calls are TRBV20-1 and TRBJ1-6; D perhaps matches TRBD1 (6 bases). Germline V gene data show CDR1 as DFQATT and CDR2 as SNEGSKA (reference sequence). This CDR3 spans 15 amino acids. V was cut by 6 bases and J by 4 bases, with 16 bases left in between. The CDR3 DNA reads TGCAGTGCGAAGAACAGGGACCGTTATAATTCACCCCTCCACTTT. This sequence encodes CSAKNRDRYNSPLHF.

V usage is TRBV12-3 or TRBV12-4 and J usage is TRBJ1-2; a possible D gene is TRBD1 (5 bases). V lost 7 bases to trimming and J lost 4 bases, with 13 bases between them. The CDR3 runs to 13 residues. The CDR3 DNA sequence: TGTGCCAGCACTCCGATCGACAGCTATGGCTACACCTTC. It yields the protein CASTPIDSYGYTF.

The chain recombines TRBV20-1 with TRBJ1-4, with TRBD1 identical over 7 bases. The V and J ends lost 0 bases and 7 bases, in that order; junction bases with no gene match: 5. Germline V gene lookup returns CDR1 DFQATT and CDR2 SNEGSKA (reference sequence). The CDR3 contains 14 residues. The DNA for the CDR3 is TGCAGTGCTAGAGATTCAGGGGGTGGTGAAAAACTGTTTTTT. As protein: CSARDSGGGEKLFF.

This clonotype was seen only once. The chain couples TRBV29-1 to TRBJ1-6, with 9 bases fitting TRBD1. V was clipped by 5 bases and J by 6 bases; unmatched bases: 2. This CDR3 region has 13 residues. Germline V gene sequence: CDR1 SQVTM, CDR2 ANQGSEA. CDR3 protein: CSVTTGGNSPLHF. DNA of the CDR3: TGCAGCGTTACGACAGGGGGTAATTCACCCCTCCACTTT.

The rearrangement links TRBV6-5 to TRBJ1-1; 7 nucleotides match TRBD1. V shed 4 bases and J 1 base; nucleotides not matched to a gene: 9. The CDR3 is 16 residues long. Germline CDR1 is MNHEY and CDR2 is SVGAGI. CDR3 in amino acids: CASSSDPTGRNTEAFF. The CDR3 nucleotides are TGTGCCAGCAGTTCCGACCCGACAGGGAGGAACACTGAAGCTTTCTTT.

This clonotype was detected only a few times. J is TRBJ2-7 and V is TRBV10-3; TRBD1 agrees at 7 bases. The CDR3 runs 16 residues. V lost 0 bases to trimming and J lost 4 bases; unmatched junction nucleotides: 9. Looked up from germline, CDR1 is ENHRY and CDR2 is SYGVKD. The CDR3 spells CAISESKNRGKYEQYF. As DNA, the CDR3 is TGTGCCATCAGTGAGTCGAAAAACAGGGGAAAGTACGAGCAGTACTTC.